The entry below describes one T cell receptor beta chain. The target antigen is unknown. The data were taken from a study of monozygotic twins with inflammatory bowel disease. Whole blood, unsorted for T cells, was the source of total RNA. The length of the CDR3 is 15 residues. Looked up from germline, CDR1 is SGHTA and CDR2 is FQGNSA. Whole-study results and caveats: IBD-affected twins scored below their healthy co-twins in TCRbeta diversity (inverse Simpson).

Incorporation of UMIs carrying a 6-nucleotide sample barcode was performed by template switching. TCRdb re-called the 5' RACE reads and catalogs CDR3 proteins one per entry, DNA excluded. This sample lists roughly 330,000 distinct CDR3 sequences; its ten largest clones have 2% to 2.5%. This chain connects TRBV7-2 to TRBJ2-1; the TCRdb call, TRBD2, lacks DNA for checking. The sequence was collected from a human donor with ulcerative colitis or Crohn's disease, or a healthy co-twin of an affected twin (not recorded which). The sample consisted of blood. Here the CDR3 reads CASSLAKGLAGEQFF.